This T cell receptor beta chain is from a study of cytomegalovirus exposure and HLA in healthy donors (dated by TCRdb to the late 2010s). In terms of the full investigation: The 666 repertoires of the first cohort and the roughly 110 validation repertoires were produced on the same platform, according to a later analysis. The study was designed to test whether signatures of past pathogen exposure could be identified by cataloging public T cell receptors. In addition to the first cohort of 650 to 800 subjects, a separate validation cohort of approximately 120 different subjects was used. High-throughput TCR immunosequencing, statistical association of individual TCRs with disease status, and machine learning were combined to predict cytomegalovirus infection status.

On this clone itself: The clone's antigen remains unknown. Per-base quality was not reported, and no clone a single base away is much larger than it.

Libraries were constructed by the immunoSEQ multiplex PCR assay. The study's processing was this. A statistical classification framework was developed to diagnose cytomegalovirus status using the catalog of TCR beta chain sequences. TCRdb re-hosts the immuneACCESS table, in-frame sequences only. Its copies lack some clones; in the studies checked, an unresolved V gene accounts for under half of them, and the cause for the rest is not known. Clone size and V and J calls were adopted from that table, with D and trimming inferred from the DNA. This sample holds around 220,000 clones; roughly 83% were observed only once. The ten largest clones capture about 14% of the sample. The donors belonged to the validation cohort of around 130 subjects, which was separate from the approximately 660-subject first cohort. The research as a whole found: In vitro tests confirmed that three of the cytomegalovirus-associated TCR beta chains recognize cytomegalovirus antigens. The validation cohort had no HLA typing available for a later analysis, so co-occurrence within that cohort was assessed over all 120 or so repertoires. A later analysis found that TCRs clustered in the first cohort also tended to co-occur in the roughly 110 validation repertoires, with approximately 93% of cluster scores above 0. The classifier was reported to diagnose cytomegalovirus status with high specificity and sensitivity in both the original and validation cohorts. According to the authors, the approach could potentially be generalized to other disease states and immunological phenotypes. Most TCR sequences were seen in very few donors, while some public TCRs were found in many individuals. A total of some 180 TCR beta chains were listed by the study as associated with cytomegalovirus.

Taken from cysteine to phenylalanine, the CDR3 has 15 residues. Just CDR3 DNA is preserved here, 45 bases in frame from base 1. The V end gives up 4 bases and the J end 1 base, leaving 5 bases in the junction not matched to a gene. CDR1 and CDR2 are read off the germline V gene as SGHDT and YYEEEE. This receptor was obtained from a woman aged 25-40 years in good health and CMV-seropositive. Recombination joined TRBV5-6 with TRBJ2-7; a stretch of 10 junction bases matches TRBD1. The sample consisted of PBMCs. The base sequence is TGTGCCAGCAGCCCGGAGGACAGGGGGTCCTACGAGCAGTACTTC. This encodes CASSPEDRGSYEQYF.